A selection of T cell receptor beta chains follows, all from one sample in a study of blood T cell repertoires in COVID-19. Some clones are missing from TCRdb's copy, which holds only in-frame ones; the method was immunoSEQ multiplex PCR. The sample has hundreds of thousands of clones; around 83% are singletons. Sequenced sample: peripheral blood. These receptors came from a woman in her fifties or sixties with active or convalescent COVID-19. Both conserved end residues are part of each CDR3. The D gene is left open where the match is weak. Clone size appears in some rows only: once, few, many, or a class for an expanded clone.

j_gene: TRBJ2-6; len: 18; abundance: .; d_gene: TRBD2; v_gene: TRBV7-9; CDR3aa: CASSFLAGATSGANVLTF; CDR3nt: TGTGCCAGCAGCTTTCTAGCGGGGGCGACCTCTGGGGCCAACGTCCTGACTTTC
j_gene: TRBJ1-2; len: 16; abundance: .; d_gene: .; v_gene: TRBV12-2; CDR3aa: CASRLEGARVYYGYTF; CDR3nt: TGTGCAAGTCGCTTAGAGGGGGCCAGGGTGTACTATGGCTACACCTTC
j_gene: TRBJ1-5; len: 19; abundance: .; d_gene: .; v_gene: TRBV7-8; CDR3aa: CASSLFLVTLSGGNQPQHF; CDR3nt: TGTGCCAGCAGCTTATTTCTAGTGACCCTAAGCGGGGGCAATCAGCCCCAGCATTTT
j_gene: TRBJ2-1; len: 12; abundance: .; d_gene: .; v_gene: TRBV19; CDR3aa: CASSVRVGEQFF; CDR3nt: TGTGCCAGTAGCGTCAGGGTGGGTGAGCAGTTCTTC
j_gene: TRBJ2-7; len: 12; abundance: few; d_gene: TRBD1; v_gene: TRBV6-6; CDR3aa: CASSRDSPEQYF; CDR3nt: TGTGCCAGCAGTCGGGACAGTCCCGAGCAGTACTTC
j_gene: TRBJ1-2; len: 16; abundance: .; d_gene: .; v_gene: TRBV19; CDR3aa: CASSPPHGVRSYGYTF; CDR3nt: TGTGCCAGTAGCCCCCCCCACGGAGTCCGGTCCTATGGCTACACCTTC
j_gene: TRBJ2-1; len: 15; abundance: .; d_gene: .; v_gene: TRBV7-3; CDR3aa: CASSRGSFSYNEQFF; CDR3nt: TGTGCCAGCAGCCGCGGGTCCTTCTCCTACAATGAGCAGTTCTTC
j_gene: TRBJ1-1; len: 16; abundance: .; d_gene: .; v_gene: TRBV21-1; CDR3aa: CASRLRPRARGTEAFF; CDR3nt: TGTGCCAGCAGACTCAGACCTAGGGCAAGGGGAACTGAAGCTTTCTTT
j_gene: TRBJ2-7; len: 13; abundance: .; d_gene: TRBD1; v_gene: TRBV19; CDR3aa: CASSGQDSYEQYF; CDR3nt: TGTGCCAGTAGTGGACAGGACTCCTACGAGCAGTACTTC
j_gene: TRBJ2-2; len: 16; abundance: .; d_gene: .; v_gene: TRBV2; CDR3aa: CASSLRGGLDTGELFF; CDR3nt: TGTGCCAGCAGTCTCCGAGGAGGGTTGGATACCGGGGAGCTGTTTTTT
j_gene: TRBJ1-3; len: 13; abundance: .; d_gene: .; v_gene: TRBV12-3/TRBV12-4; CDR3aa: CASSRLSGNTIYF; CDR3nt: TGTGCCAGCAGTCGTCTCTCTGGAAACACCATATATTTT
j_gene: TRBJ1-2; len: 14; abundance: once; d_gene: TRBD1; v_gene: TRBV9; CDR3aa: CASSATGGYYGYTF; CDR3nt: TGTGCCAGCAGCGCCACAGGGGGCTACTATGGCTACACCTTC
j_gene: TRBJ1-5; len: 15; abundance: .; d_gene: .; v_gene: TRBV6-5; CDR3aa: CASRNRDNSNQPQHF; CDR3nt: TGTGCCAGCAGAAACAGAGATAATAGCAATCAGCCCCAGCATTTT
j_gene: TRBJ2-1; len: 15; abundance: .; d_gene: TRBD2; v_gene: TRBV10-2; CDR3aa: CASSGSGGAENEQFF; CDR3nt: TGCGCCAGCAGCGGGAGCGGGGGGGCCGAGAATGAGCAGTTCTTC
j_gene: TRBJ2-5; len: 14; abundance: .; d_gene: TRBD1; v_gene: TRBV4-1; CDR3aa: CASSPGQGRETQYF; CDR3nt: TGCGCCAGCAGCCCTGGACAGGGCCGGGAGACCCAGTACTTC
j_gene: TRBJ2-7; len: 16; abundance: .; d_gene: TRBD2; v_gene: TRBV7-2; CDR3aa: CASSLAGLAVSYEQYF; CDR3nt: TGTGCCAGCAGCTTAGCTGGACTAGCGGTGTCCTACGAGCAGTACTTC
j_gene: TRBJ1-5; len: 13; abundance: .; d_gene: .; v_gene: TRBV27; CDR3aa: CASSLGRAQPQHF; CDR3nt: TGTGCCAGCAGTTTAGGGAGGGCCCAGCCCCAGCATTTT
j_gene: TRBJ2-7; len: 15; abundance: .; d_gene: TRBD2; v_gene: TRBV4-3; CDR3aa: CASSPYGAGAYEQYF; CDR3nt: TGCGCCAGCAGCCCCTACGGAGCGGGGGCCTACGAGCAGTACTTC
j_gene: TRBJ1-2; len: 13; abundance: .; d_gene: .; v_gene: TRBV10-2; CDR3aa: CASSEGQGYGYTF; CDR3nt: TGCGCCAGCAGTGAGGGGCAGGGCTATGGCTACACCTTC
j_gene: TRBJ2-5; len: 15; abundance: .; d_gene: TRBD2; v_gene: TRBV6-1; CDR3aa: CASSEVGTIRETQYF; CDR3nt: TGTGCCAGCAGTGAAGTTGGGACTATTCGGGAGACCCAGTACTTC
j_gene: TRBJ1-6; len: 17; abundance: once; d_gene: .; v_gene: TRBV18; CDR3aa: CASSPPGGTRNSSPLHF; CDR3nt: TGTGCCAGCTCACCACCCGGGGGGACGAGAAATAGTTCACCCCTCCACTTT
j_gene: TRBJ2-1; len: 14; abundance: .; d_gene: .; v_gene: TRBV5-5; CDR3aa: CASSRPGTADEQFF; CDR3nt: TGTGCCAGCAGCCGCCCCGGGACTGCGGATGAGCAGTTCTTC
j_gene: TRBJ1-1; len: 17; abundance: .; d_gene: .; v_gene: TRBV9; CDR3aa: CASSVGPRGGVNTEAFF; CDR3nt: TGTGCCAGCAGCGTAGGTCCCAGGGGAGGGGTGAACACTGAAGCTTTCTTT
j_gene: TRBJ1-5; len: 15; abundance: once; d_gene: .; v_gene: TRBV19; CDR3aa: CASSIWANSNQPQHF; CDR3nt: TGTGCCAGTAGTATCTGGGCTAACAGCAATCAGCCCCAGCATTTT
j_gene: TRBJ2-2; len: 16; abundance: .; d_gene: TRBD2; v_gene: TRBV7-2; CDR3aa: CASSFQTGGATGELFF; CDR3nt: TGTGCCAGCAGCTTCCAAACGGGGGGGGCAACCGGGGAGCTGTTTTTT
j_gene: TRBJ1-6; len: 13; abundance: few; d_gene: .; v_gene: TRBV10-3; CDR3aa: CAIKETGQSPLHF; CDR3nt: TGTGCCATCAAGGAGACAGGTCAATCACCCCTCCACTTT
j_gene: TRBJ1-3; len: 16; abundance: few; d_gene: .; v_gene: TRBV4-3; CDR3aa: CASSQDRGPSGNTIYF; CDR3nt: TGCGCCAGCAGCCAAGACAGAGGGCCCTCTGGAAACACCATATATTTT
j_gene: TRBJ2-1; len: 11; abundance: .; d_gene: .; v_gene: TRBV4-1; CDR3aa: CASSQEAEQFF; CDR3nt: TGCGCCAGCAGCCAAGAGGCCGAGCAGTTCTTC
j_gene: TRBJ2-5; len: 14; abundance: .; d_gene: TRBD1; v_gene: TRBV18; CDR3aa: CASSPGQGGETQYF; CDR3nt: TGTGCCAGCTCACCCGGACAGGGAGGAGAGACCCAGTACTTC
j_gene: TRBJ1-3; len: 13; abundance: .; d_gene: .; v_gene: TRBV30; CDR3aa: CAAAHTSGNTIYF; CDR3nt: TGTGCCGCGGCTCATACCTCTGGAAACACCATATATTTT
j_gene: TRBJ2-5; len: 14; abundance: .; d_gene: .; v_gene: TRBV7-2; CDR3aa: CASSTGQPQETQYF; CDR3nt: TGTGCCAGCAGCACCGGACAGCCCCAAGAGACCCAGTACTTC
j_gene: TRBJ1-2; len: 14; abundance: .; d_gene: TRBD1; v_gene: TRBV29-1; CDR3aa: CSVADRGKGLGYTF; CDR3nt: TGCAGCGTAGCAGACAGGGGGAAAGGGCTTGGCTACACCTTC
j_gene: TRBJ2-5; len: 16; abundance: .; d_gene: TRBD2; v_gene: TRBV7-9; CDR3aa: CASTDTSGGFQETQYF; CDR3nt: TGTGCCAGCACCGATACTAGCGGGGGGTTTCAAGAGACCCAGTACTTC
j_gene: TRBJ1-5; len: 16; abundance: .; d_gene: TRBD1; v_gene: TRBV10-1; CDR3aa: CASMDRGHHGGQPQHF; CDR3nt: TGCGCCAGCATGGACAGGGGGCACCATGGGGGGCAGCCCCAGCATTTT
j_gene: TRBJ1-5; len: 13; abundance: few; d_gene: .; v_gene: TRBV19; CDR3aa: CASIKQGSQPQHF; CDR3nt: TGTGCCAGTATCAAACAGGGAAGTCAGCCCCAGCATTTT
j_gene: TRBJ1-5; len: 15; abundance: .; d_gene: .; v_gene: TRBV7-9; CDR3aa: CASSSGQSDNQPQHF; CDR3nt: TGTGCCAGCAGCTCCGGCCAGAGCGACAATCAGCCCCAGCATTTT
j_gene: TRBJ1-4; len: 14; abundance: .; d_gene: TRBD1; v_gene: TRBV6-5; CDR3aa: CASSYRQGGEKLFF; CDR3nt: TGTGCCAGCAGTTACCGACAGGGGGGCGAAAAACTGTTTTTT
j_gene: TRBJ1-5; len: 14; abundance: few; d_gene: .; v_gene: TRBV6-1; CDR3aa: CASSEGVRDQPQHF; CDR3nt: TGTGCCAGCAGTGAAGGAGTAAGAGATCAGCCCCAGCATTTT
j_gene: TRBJ1-2; len: 14; abundance: .; d_gene: TRBD1; v_gene: TRBV5-1; CDR3aa: CASRAGTGDGGYTF; CDR3nt: TGCGCCAGCAGGGCCGGGACAGGGGACGGGGGCTACACCTTC
j_gene: TRBJ2-7; len: 15; abundance: few; d_gene: TRBD1; v_gene: TRBV7-8; CDR3aa: CASSLVGTGYYEQYF; CDR3nt: TGTGCCAGCAGCTTAGTTGGGACAGGGTACTACGAGCAGTACTTC
j_gene: TRBJ1-4; len: 14; abundance: .; d_gene: .; v_gene: TRBV7-8; CDR3aa: CASSPEYGNEKLFF; CDR3nt: TGTGCCAGCAGCCCCGAGTACGGTAATGAAAAACTGTTTTTT
j_gene: TRBJ1-4; len: 12; abundance: .; d_gene: .; v_gene: TRBV15; CDR3aa: CASGRVNEKLFF; CDR3nt: TGTGCCTCGGGGAGGGTTAATGAAAAACTGTTTTTT
j_gene: TRBJ2-1; len: 16; abundance: .; d_gene: .; v_gene: TRBV7-9; CDR3aa: CASSPRGEWTINEQFF; CDR3nt: TGTGCCAGCAGCCCCAGGGGGGAATGGACTATCAATGAGCAGTTCTTC
j_gene: TRBJ2-3; len: 13; abundance: .; d_gene: .; v_gene: TRBV18; CDR3aa: CASSPRGGDTQYF; CDR3nt: TGTGCCAGCTCACCAAGAGGGGGAGATACGCAGTATTTT
j_gene: TRBJ1-2; len: 14; abundance: .; d_gene: .; v_gene: TRBV10-3; CDR3aa: CATQGLPDTHGYTF; CDR3nt: TGTGCCACCCAGGGCCTTCCTGATACACATGGCTACACCTTC
j_gene: TRBJ2-7; len: 15; abundance: .; d_gene: TRBD2; v_gene: TRBV6-1; CDR3aa: CASSETGSGVGEQYF; CDR3nt: TGTGCCAGCAGTGAAACTGGTAGCGGGGTGGGAGAGCAGTACTTC
j_gene: TRBJ1-1; len: 15; abundance: few; d_gene: TRBD1; v_gene: TRBV2; CDR3aa: CASSPTGTGYTEAFF; CDR3nt: TGTGCCAGCAGTCCAACCGGGACAGGATACACTGAAGCTTTCTTT
j_gene: TRBJ2-3; len: 14; abundance: .; d_gene: .; v_gene: TRBV6-5; CDR3aa: CASSYIGSTDTQYF; CDR3nt: TGTGCCAGCAGTTATATCGGGAGCACAGATACGCAGTATTTT
j_gene: TRBJ1-1; len: 15; abundance: .; d_gene: .; v_gene: TRBV27; CDR3aa: CASSLSQGLYTEAFF; CDR3nt: TGTGCCAGCAGTTTGTCTCAGGGGTTGTACACTGAAGCTTTCTTT
j_gene: TRBJ2-3; len: 14; abundance: .; d_gene: TRBD2; v_gene: TRBV6-4; CDR3aa: CARMTSSGTDTQYF; CDR3nt: TGTGCCAGGATGACTAGCTCGGGCACAGATACGCAGTATTTT
j_gene: TRBJ1-2; len: 14; abundance: .; d_gene: TRBD1; v_gene: TRBV4-1; CDR3aa: CASSLDRGTYGYTF; CDR3nt: TGCGCCAGCAGCCTGGACAGGGGGACGTATGGCTACACCTTC
j_gene: TRBJ2-3; len: 17; abundance: .; d_gene: TRBD2; v_gene: TRBV9; CDR3aa: CASSPGTGRGYTDTQYF; CDR3nt: TGTGCCAGCAGCCCGGGAACTGGGCGGGGGTACACAGATACGCAGTATTTT
j_gene: TRBJ2-2; len: 16; abundance: once; d_gene: .; v_gene: TRBV18; CDR3aa: CASSTMAGAVTGELFF; CDR3nt: TGTGCCAGCTCCACCATGGCGGGGGCAGTAACCGGGGAGCTGTTTTTT
j_gene: TRBJ1-2; len: 14; abundance: .; d_gene: TRBD1; v_gene: TRBV18; CDR3aa: CASSGQGGARSYTF; CDR3nt: TGTGCCAGCTCCGGACAGGGGGGTGCTAGGAGCTACACCTTC
j_gene: TRBJ2-5; len: 13; abundance: .; d_gene: .; v_gene: TRBV5-8; CDR3aa: CASSHRVGETQYF; CDR3nt: TGTGCCAGCAGCCACCGGGTTGGAGAGACCCAGTACTTC
j_gene: TRBJ2-3; len: 12; abundance: once; d_gene: .; v_gene: TRBV11-3; CDR3aa: CASSPSGDTQYF; CDR3nt: TGTGCCAGCAGCCCAAGCGGCGATACGCAGTATTTT
j_gene: TRBJ2-1; len: 15; abundance: .; d_gene: .; v_gene: TRBV30; CDR3aa: CAWSTSIRRDNEQFF; CDR3nt: TGTGCCTGGAGTACCTCTATCAGGCGGGACAATGAGCAGTTCTTC